What follows are 18 T cell receptor beta chains derived from one specimen sequenced in a study of technical replicates of blood from a handful of donors (dated by TCRdb to the late 2010s). Library construction relied on the immunoSEQ multiplex PCR assay. TCRdb's version of the immuneACCESS table is confined to in-frame rearrangements and falls short of the full clone set. An unresolved V gene accounts for under half of the shortfall where checked; the remainder is of unknown origin. This sample lists roughly 72,000 clones; 94% were detected once. Jointly, the top ten make up over 0.35% of the sample. Sequenced: T cells isolated from PBMCs. These receptors were collected from a human donor in good health.

J is TRBJ1-1 and V is TRBV28; 8 bases are shared with TRBD1. The germline gives CDR1 MDHEN, CDR2 SYDVKM. This CDR3 spans 14 amino acids. V dropped 1 base and J dropped 10; count of bases not matched to a gene: 8. Here the CDR3 reads CASSLSGTGLTAFF. CDR3 coding DNA: TGTGCCAGCAGTTTATCCGGGACAGGACTCACAGCTTTCTTT. Filled out from reference TRBV28 and TRBJ1-1, the complete variable domain reads DVKVTQSSRYLVKRTGEKVFLECVQDMDHENMFWYRQDPGLGLRLIYFSYDVKMKEKGDIPEGYSVSREKKERFSLILESASTNQTSMYLCASSLSGTGLTAFFGQGTRLTVV.

The chain has TRBV19 and TRBJ1-2; D is possibly TRBD1 (5 bases). The CDR3 covers 14 residues. The V and J ends lost 8 bases and 8 bases respectively, with 21 bases between them. CDR1 and CDR2 (germline): LNHDA, SQIVND (reference sequence). In DNA, the CDR3 is TGTGCCAGTCGCCGAACCTCGGGAGGGGCCGGCTACACCTTC. Its translation: CASRRTSGGAGYTF.

The gene calls are TRBV28 and TRBJ1-5, with TRBD1 identical over 8 bases. The CDR3 has 14 amino acids. The trim removed 1 base at V and 7 bases at J, leaving 3 bases unmatched. Germline values: CDR1 MDHEN, CDR2 SYDVKM. The CDR3 coding sequence is TGTGCCAGCAGTTTATCAGGGGGCTACCAGCCCCAGCATTTT. It codes for CASSLSGGYQPQHF.

This clone was found once. The DNA of the CDR3 is TGTGCCAGCAGTGAAGCAAGCCGGTCAACTAATGAAAAACTGTTTTTT. The encoded protein is CASSEASRSTNEKLFF. This chain joins TRBV2 and TRBJ1-4; D unclear. Germline assignment: CDR1 SNHLY and CDR2 FYNNEI. The CDR3 spans 16 residues. V was trimmed by 0 bases and J by 0 bases, leaving 8 bases between them.

The V call is TRBV6-1, the J call TRBJ1-5, with D possibly TRBD1 on 5 matching bases. This CDR3 comprises 15 residues. Germline V gene data show CDR1 as MNHNS and CDR2 as SASEGT. Between the trimmed V and J ends, which lost 7 bases and 5 bases, there was a span of 18 bases. CDR3 residues: CASKTPGLGHQPQHF. In DNA form, the CDR3 reads TGTGCCAGCAAAACACCCGGGCTGGGGCATCAGCCCCAGCATTTT.

This chain links TRBV6-4 with TRBJ1-4; the match to TRBD1 covers 8 bases. This CDR3 contains 14 residues. The germline CDR1 and CDR2 sequences are MRHNA and SNTAGT. After removal of 3 bases from V and 4 bases from J, the junction contained 1 base not matched to a gene. This chain's CDR3 is CASSEGQDNEKLFF. In DNA, the CDR3 is TGTGCCAGCAGTGAGGGACAGGATAATGAAAAACTGTTTTTT.

The chain has TRBV5-1 and TRBJ2-7, with 10 bases lining up with TRBD2. This CDR3 region has 16 residues. V lost 0 bases to trimming and J lost 1 base; unmatched junction nucleotides: 4. CDR1 is SGHRS and CDR2 is YFSETQ in the germline V gene. The CDR3 sequence is CASSLEGTSVSYEQYF. CDR3 nucleotides: TGCGCCAGCAGCTTGGAAGGGACTAGCGTATCCTACGAGCAGTACTTC.

The chain is built from TRBV30 and TRBJ2-1; D is perhaps TRBD2 (7 bases). V was cut by 2 bases and J by 4 bases, with 15 bases left in between. CDR3 length: 15 amino acids. Germline lookup yields CDR1 GTSNPN and CDR2 SVGIG (reference sequence). The CDR3 sequence: CAWSRGEGPYNEQFF. In nucleotides, the CDR3 is TGTGCCTGGAGTAGGGGGGAGGGACCTTACAATGAGCAGTTCTTC. Combining the CDR3 with reference TRBV30 and TRBJ2-1 gives the whole variable domain SQTIHQWPATLVQPVGSPLSLECTVEGTSNPNLYWYRQAAGRGLQLLFYSVGIGQISSEVPQNLSASRPQDRQFILSSKKLLLSDSGFYLCAWSRGEGPYNEQFFGPGTRLTVL.

Here the CDR3 DNA reads TGTGCCAGCAGCCGGGACAGAGATCAGCCCCAGCATTTT. This encodes CASSRDRDQPQHF. The J gene is TRBJ1-5, the V gene TRBV6-4; TRBD1 matches 7 bases. This CDR3 is built from 13 residues. V shed 6 bases and J 5 bases; nucleotides not matched to a gene: 4. Per germline, CDR1 MRHNA and CDR2 SNTAGT.

The chain combines TRBV7-8 with TRBJ2-7; TRBD1 aligns across 7 bases. The germline CDR1 and CDR2 sequences are SGHVS and FQNEAQ. Trimming cost V 4 bases and J 5 bases; bases outside gene matches: 8. The length of the CDR3 is 14 residues. The CDR3 spells CASSSRQGADEQYF. CDR3 bases: TGTGCCAGCAGCTCCAGACAGGGAGCGGACGAGCAGTACTTC.

The rearrangement links TRBV5-4 to TRBJ1-4; 7 bases align to TRBD1. The CDR3 length is 15 residues. Per germline, CDR1 SGHNT and CDR2 YYREEE (reference sequence). V lost 0 bases to trimming and J lost 1 base; unmatched junction nucleotides: 0. The CDR3 protein is CASSLGQGTNEKLFF. The DNA for the CDR3 is TGTGCCAGCAGCTTGGGACAGGGAACTAATGAAAAACTGTTTTTT.

The chain joins TRBV18 to TRBJ1-1; weak D call: TRBD1 (5 bases). CDR1 KGHSH and CDR2 LQKENI come from the germline V gene. Trimming shortened V by 3 bases and J by 8 bases, and 16 bases separated the two germline ends. The CDR3 is made up of 14 amino acids. This CDR3 reads CASSPGGHQGEAFF. Written as DNA, the CDR3 is TGTGCCAGCTCACCGGGTGGGCACCAGGGAGAAGCTTTCTTT.

The chain employs TRBV4-3 and TRBJ2-7; 10 nucleotides line up with TRBD2. V shed 5 bases and J 6 bases; nucleotides not matched to a gene: 7. CDR1 is LGHNA, CDR2 YSLEER, per germline. This CDR3 is 14 amino acids long. CDR3 protein: CASSDLAGVGEQYF. DNA of the CDR3: TGCGCCAGCAGCGATCTAGCGGGAGTGGGCGAGCAGTACTTC.

The chain is built from TRBV7-3 and TRBJ2-2; no clear D. CDR3 length: 13 residues. V gave up 2 bases and J gave up 6 bases, with 7 bases separating them. The germline gives CDR1 SGHTA, CDR2 FQGTGA. CDR3 nucleotides: TGTGCCAGCAGCTTATCGGGTCCCGGGGAGCTGTTTTTT. Translated, it gives CASSLSGPGELFF.

This clone has only one observation. The genes are TRBV6-1 and TRBJ1-1; D gene ambiguous. This CDR3 has 11 residues. The germline V and J ends were trimmed by 6 bases and 7 bases, with 9 bases remaining between them. In germline, CDR1 is MNHNS, CDR2 SASEGT. Written as DNA, the CDR3 is TGTGCCAGCAGGGGAGGAAGTGAAGCTTTCTTT. It codes for CASRGGSEAFF.

The chain recombines TRBV6-5 with TRBJ2-3; D is uncertain. The CDR3 spans 13 residues. CDR1 and CDR2 (germline): MNHEY, SVGAGI. V dropped 0 bases and J dropped 8 bases, with 9 bases sitting between them. The CDR3 region is CASSYSSRFTQYF. CDR3 nucleotides: TGTGCCAGCAGTTACTCTTCACGGTTTACGCAGTATTTT.

The chain uses TRBV27 and TRBJ2-5, with 9 bases aligning to TRBD2. This CDR3 region has 14 residues. Germline CDR1 MNHEY, CDR2 SMNVEV (reference sequence). Trimming cost V 3 bases and J 5 bases; bases outside gene matches: 4. The CDR3 loop reads CASSFSGSGETQYF. CDR3 nucleotide sequence: TGTGCCAGCAGTTTTAGCGGGAGTGGGGAGACCCAGTACTTC.

The V call is TRBV9, the J call TRBJ2-7; TRBD2 is a possible D gene (6 bases). V was pared by 3 bases and J by 5 bases, with 15 bases between. The CDR3 covers 14 residues. Germline CDR1 reads SGDLS; CDR2 reads YYNGEE. The CDR3, as DNA: TGTGCCAGCAGCGACCCGGGGGTGCCTAACGAGCAGTACTTC. It translates to CASSDPGVPNEQYF.